This T cell receptor beta chain emerged from a study of OX40 agonist ivuxolimab in advanced cancers. The overall study: Six ivuxolimab dose levels, 0.01 to 10 mg/kg, were given intravenously every 2 weeks. Cohort: 65% to 90% men, mean age 60, aged roughly 23 to 90. Points from the study as a whole: There were also nonresponders showing low normalized T-cell clonal expansion. Fewer expanded clones were found on average in CD4+ than in CD8+ T cells.

Germline V gives CDR1 WNHNN, CDR2 SYGVQD (reference sequence). Trimming removed 3 bases from V and 1 base from J, with 6 bases in between. The CDR3 runs 13 residues. Method: immunoSEQ multiplex PCR; TCRdb's copy keeps in-frame clones and lacks some. The sample records about 100,000 clones, 85% to 90% being singletons. This clone was seen only a few times. The antigen remains undetermined. This clonotype originated in an adult with an advanced solid tumor such as melanoma, head and neck, liver or kidney cancer. This specimen was CD4+ or CD8+ T cells sorted from blood, taken in a trial of the OX40 agonist ivuxolimab. V is TRBV10-1 and J is TRBJ1-1; no firm D call. In DNA form, the CDR3 reads TGCGCCAGCAGTGATGAGAAGAACACTGAAGCTTTCTTT. Its translation is CASSDEKNTEAFF.